This TCR beta chain was observed in a study of CD8 T cells in ankylosing spondylitis. Whole-study findings and limits: Clones tied to disease were said to be significantly enriched in matched ankylosing spondylitis synovial fluid. Blood from ankylosing spondylitis patients appeared to carry a characteristic roughly eight-variant TCR beta motif.

This clonotype was observed a few times. Its antigen is not known. Quantitative 5'-RACE was performed with molecular barcodes, and it yielded the TCR beta libraries. TCRdb reprocessed the 5' RACE reads with MiXCR, giving one entry per CDR3 protein. Among about 330,000 distinct CDR3 sequences listed, 7% to 9% were seen once. Germline V gene data show CDR1 as SGHRS and CDR2 as YFSETQ. This CDR3 has 17 residues. Trimming took off 0 bases at V and 6 bases at J, with 18 bases between the two ends. The sequencing input was blood, either unsorted or a sorted T cell fraction (not recorded which). The gene calls are TRBV5-1 and TRBJ2-2; the D gene is possibly TRBD2 (5 bases). This clonotype originated in a male donor with ankylosing spondylitis. The CDR3 DNA sequence: TGCGCCAGCAGCTTGGAACCGCGGACTGTAGACGCCGGGGAGCTGTTTTTT. Its translation is CASSLEPRTVDAGELFF.